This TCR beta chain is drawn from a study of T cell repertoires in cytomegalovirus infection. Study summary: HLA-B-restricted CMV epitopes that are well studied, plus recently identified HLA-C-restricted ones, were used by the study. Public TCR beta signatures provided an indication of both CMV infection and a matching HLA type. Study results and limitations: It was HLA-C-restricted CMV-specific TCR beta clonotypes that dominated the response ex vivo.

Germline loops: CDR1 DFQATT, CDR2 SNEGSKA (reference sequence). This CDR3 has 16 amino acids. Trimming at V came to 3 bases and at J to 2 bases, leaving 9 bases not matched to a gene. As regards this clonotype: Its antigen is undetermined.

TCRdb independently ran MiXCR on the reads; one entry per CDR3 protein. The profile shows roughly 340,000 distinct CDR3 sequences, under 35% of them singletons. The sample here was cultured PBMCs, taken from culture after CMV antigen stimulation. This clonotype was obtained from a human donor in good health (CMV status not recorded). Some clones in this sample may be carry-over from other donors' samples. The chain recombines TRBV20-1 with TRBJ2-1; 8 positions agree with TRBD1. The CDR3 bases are TGCAGTGCTAGGGGAGTGGGACAGGACACCTACAATGAGCAGTTCTTC. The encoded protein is CSARGVGQDTYNEQFF.